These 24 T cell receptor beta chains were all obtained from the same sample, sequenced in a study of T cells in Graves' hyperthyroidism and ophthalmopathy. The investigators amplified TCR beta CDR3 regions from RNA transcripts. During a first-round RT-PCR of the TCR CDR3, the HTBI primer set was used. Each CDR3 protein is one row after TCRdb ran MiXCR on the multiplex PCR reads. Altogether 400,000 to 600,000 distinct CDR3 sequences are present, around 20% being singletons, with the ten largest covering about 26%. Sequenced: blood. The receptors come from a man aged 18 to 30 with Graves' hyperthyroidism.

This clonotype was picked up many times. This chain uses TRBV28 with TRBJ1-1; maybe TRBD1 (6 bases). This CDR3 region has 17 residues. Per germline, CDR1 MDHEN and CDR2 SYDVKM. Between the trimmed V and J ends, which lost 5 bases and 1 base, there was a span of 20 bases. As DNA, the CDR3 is TGTGCCAGCAGTCCCCTACACAGGGTTGATACGAACACTGAAGCTTTCTTT. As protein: CASSPLHRVDTNTEAFF.

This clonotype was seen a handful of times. The CDR3 DNA reads as TGTGCCAGCAGCCCGCCCGGGACAGGGGCCAAAAACATTCAGTACTTC. It encodes CASSPPGTGAKNIQYF. The rearrangement links TRBV11-2 to TRBJ2-4, with TRBD1 matching over 9 bases. CDR1 and CDR2 from the germline V gene are SGHAT and FQNNGV. Trimming at V came to 5 bases and at J to 1 base, leaving 6 bases not matched to a gene. The length of the CDR3 is 16 residues.

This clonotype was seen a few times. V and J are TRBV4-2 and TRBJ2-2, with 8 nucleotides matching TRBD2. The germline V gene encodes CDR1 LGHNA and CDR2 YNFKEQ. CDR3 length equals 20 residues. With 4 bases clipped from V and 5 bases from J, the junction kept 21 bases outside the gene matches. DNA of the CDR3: TGTGCCAGCAGCCGCCCCCCTGGGGCGGGGGGCCGACCGGGGACCGGGGAGCTGTTTTTT. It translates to CASSRPPGAGGRPGTGELFF.

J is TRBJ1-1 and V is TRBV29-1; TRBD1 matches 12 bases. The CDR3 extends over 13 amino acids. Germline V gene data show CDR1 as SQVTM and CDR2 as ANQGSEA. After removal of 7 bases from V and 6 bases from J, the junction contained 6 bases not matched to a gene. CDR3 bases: TGCAGCGCATGGGGACAGGGGGCCTCTGAAGCTTTCTTT. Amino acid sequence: CSAWGQGASEAFF.

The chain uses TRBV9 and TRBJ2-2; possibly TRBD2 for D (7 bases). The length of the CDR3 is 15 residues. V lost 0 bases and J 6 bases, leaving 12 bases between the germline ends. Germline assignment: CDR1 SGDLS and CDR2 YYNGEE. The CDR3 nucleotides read TGTGCCAGCAGCGTAGATGGGCGGGGGCCCGGGGAGCTGTTTTTT. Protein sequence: CASSVDGRGPGELFF. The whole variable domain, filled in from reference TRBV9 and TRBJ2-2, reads DSGVTQTPKHLITATGQRVTLRCSPRSGDLSVYWYQQSLDQGLQFLIQYYNGEERAKGNILERFSAQQFPDLHSELNLSSLELGDSALYFCASSVDGRGPGELFFGEGSRLTVL.

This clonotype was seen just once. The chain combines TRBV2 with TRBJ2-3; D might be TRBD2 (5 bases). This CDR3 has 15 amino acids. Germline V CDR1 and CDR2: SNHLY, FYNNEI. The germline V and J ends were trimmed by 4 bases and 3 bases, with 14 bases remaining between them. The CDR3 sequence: CASSALRTETDTQYF. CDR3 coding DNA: TGTGCCAGCAGTGCCTTACGGACTGAGACAGATACGCAGTATTTT.

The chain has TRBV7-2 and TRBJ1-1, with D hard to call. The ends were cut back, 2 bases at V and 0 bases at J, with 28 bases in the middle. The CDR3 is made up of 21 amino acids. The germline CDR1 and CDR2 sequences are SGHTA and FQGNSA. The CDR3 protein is CASSLWVGRRIVGNLNTEAFF. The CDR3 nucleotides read TGTGCCAGCAGCTTATGGGTCGGCAGGCGGATTGTCGGCAATCTGAACACTGAAGCTTTCTTT.

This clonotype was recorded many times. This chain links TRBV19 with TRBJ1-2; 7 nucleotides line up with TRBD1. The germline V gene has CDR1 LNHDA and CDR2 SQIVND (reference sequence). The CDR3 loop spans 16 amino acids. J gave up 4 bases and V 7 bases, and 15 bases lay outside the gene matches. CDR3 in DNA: TGTGCCAGTACTCTCGATGGAGGGGGCTATGTCTATGGCTACACCTTC. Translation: CASTLDGGGYVYGYTF.

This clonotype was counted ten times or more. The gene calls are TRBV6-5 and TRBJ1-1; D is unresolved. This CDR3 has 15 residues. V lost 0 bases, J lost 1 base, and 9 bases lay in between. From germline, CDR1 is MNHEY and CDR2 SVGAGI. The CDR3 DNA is TGTGCCAGCAGTTACTCGAAAGCGGCGAACACTGAAGCTTTCTTT. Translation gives CASSYSKAANTEAFF.

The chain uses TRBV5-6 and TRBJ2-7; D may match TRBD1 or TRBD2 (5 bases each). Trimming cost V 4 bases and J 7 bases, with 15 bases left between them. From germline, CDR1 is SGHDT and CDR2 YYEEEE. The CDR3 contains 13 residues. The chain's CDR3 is CASSMGTTGEQYF. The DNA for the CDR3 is TGTGCCAGCAGCATGGGGACCACCGGGGAGCAGTACTTC. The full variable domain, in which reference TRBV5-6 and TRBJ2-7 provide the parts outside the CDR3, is DAGVTQSPTHLIKTRGQQVTLRCSPKSGHDTVSWYQQALGQGPQFIFQYYEEEERQRGNFPDRFSGHQFPNYSSELNVNALLLGDSALYLCASSMGTTGEQYFGPGTRLTVT.

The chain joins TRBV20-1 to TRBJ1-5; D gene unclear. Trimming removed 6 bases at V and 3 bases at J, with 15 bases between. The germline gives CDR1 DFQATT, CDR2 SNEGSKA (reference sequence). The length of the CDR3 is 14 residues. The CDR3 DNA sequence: TGCAGTGCATCCCCCCCCGGACTCAATCAGCCCCAGCATTTT. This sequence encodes CSASPPGLNQPQHF.

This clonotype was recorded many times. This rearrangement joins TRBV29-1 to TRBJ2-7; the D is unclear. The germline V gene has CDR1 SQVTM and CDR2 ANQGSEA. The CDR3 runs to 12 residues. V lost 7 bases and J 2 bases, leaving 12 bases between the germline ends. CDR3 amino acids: CSASDGTYEQYF. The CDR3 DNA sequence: TGCAGCGCGTCGGACGGAACCTACGAGCAGTACTTC.

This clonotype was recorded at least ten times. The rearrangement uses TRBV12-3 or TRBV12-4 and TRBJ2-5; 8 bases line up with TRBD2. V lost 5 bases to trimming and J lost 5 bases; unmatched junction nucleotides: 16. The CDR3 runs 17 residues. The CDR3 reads CASSPPYRGGRGETQYF. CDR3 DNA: TGTGCCAGCAGTCCTCCTTATCGGGGGGGCCGTGGGGAGACCCAGTACTTC.

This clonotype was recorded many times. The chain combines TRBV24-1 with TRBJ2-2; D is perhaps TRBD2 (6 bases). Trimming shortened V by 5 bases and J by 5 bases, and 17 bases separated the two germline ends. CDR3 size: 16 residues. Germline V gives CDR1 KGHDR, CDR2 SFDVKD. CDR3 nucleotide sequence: TGTGCCACCAGTGCCTCGCCGGGGGTCGAGACCGGGGAGCTGTTTTTT. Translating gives CATSASPGVETGELFF.

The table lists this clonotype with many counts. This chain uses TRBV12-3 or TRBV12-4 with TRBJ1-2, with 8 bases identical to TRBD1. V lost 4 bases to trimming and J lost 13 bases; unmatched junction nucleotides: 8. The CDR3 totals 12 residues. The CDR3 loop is CASSSPTGDCTF. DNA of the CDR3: TGTGCCAGCAGTTCCCCGACAGGGGATTGCACCTTC.

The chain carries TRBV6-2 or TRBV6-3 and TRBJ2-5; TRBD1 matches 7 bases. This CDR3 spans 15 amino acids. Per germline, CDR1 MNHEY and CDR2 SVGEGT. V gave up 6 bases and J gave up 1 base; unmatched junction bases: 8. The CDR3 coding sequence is TGTGCCAGCAGCTCACTAGGGGACAGCCAAGAGACCCAGTACTTC. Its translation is CASSSLGDSQETQYF.

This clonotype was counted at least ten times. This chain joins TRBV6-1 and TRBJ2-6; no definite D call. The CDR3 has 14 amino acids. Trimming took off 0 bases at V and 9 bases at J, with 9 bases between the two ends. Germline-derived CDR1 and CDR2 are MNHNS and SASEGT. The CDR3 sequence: CASSEAPGVNVLTF. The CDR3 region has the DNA TGTGCCAGCAGTGAAGCGCCGGGTGTCAACGTCCTGACTTTC.

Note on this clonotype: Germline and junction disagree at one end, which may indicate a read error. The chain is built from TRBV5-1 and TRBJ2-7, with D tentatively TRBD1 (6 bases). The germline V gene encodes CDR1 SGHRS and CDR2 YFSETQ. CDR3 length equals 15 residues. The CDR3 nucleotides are TGCGCCAGCAGCTTGGTTCGGGACACCTCCTCCGAGCAGTACTTC. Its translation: CASSLVRDTSSEQYF.

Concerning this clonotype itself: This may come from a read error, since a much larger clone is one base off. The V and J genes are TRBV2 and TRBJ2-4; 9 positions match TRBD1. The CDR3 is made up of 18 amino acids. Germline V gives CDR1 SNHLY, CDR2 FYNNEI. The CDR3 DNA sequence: TGTGCCAGCAGGGGTACAGGGGGCGAAGGTGGGGCCAAAAACATTAAGTACTTC. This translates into CASRGTGGEGGAKNIKYF. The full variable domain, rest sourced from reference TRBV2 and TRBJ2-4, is EPEVTQTPSHQVTQMGQEVILRCVPISNHLYFYWYRQILGQKVEFLVSFYNNEISEKSEIFDDQFSVERPDGSNFTLKIRSTKLEDSAMYFCASRGTGGEGGAKNIKYFGAGTRLSVL.

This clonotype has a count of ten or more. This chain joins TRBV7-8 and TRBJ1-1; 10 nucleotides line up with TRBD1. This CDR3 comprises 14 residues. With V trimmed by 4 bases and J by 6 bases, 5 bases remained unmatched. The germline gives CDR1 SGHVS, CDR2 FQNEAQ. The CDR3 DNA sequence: TGTGCCAGCAGCTGGGGACAGGGGTTCGCTGAAGCTTTCTTT. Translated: CASSWGQGFAEAFF.

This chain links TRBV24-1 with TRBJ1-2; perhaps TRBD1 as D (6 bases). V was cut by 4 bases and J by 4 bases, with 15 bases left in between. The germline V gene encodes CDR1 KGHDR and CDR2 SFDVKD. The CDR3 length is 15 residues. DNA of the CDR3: TGTGCCACCAGTGACCCCCAACAGGGCGTCTATGGCTACACCTTC. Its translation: CATSDPQQGVYGYTF.

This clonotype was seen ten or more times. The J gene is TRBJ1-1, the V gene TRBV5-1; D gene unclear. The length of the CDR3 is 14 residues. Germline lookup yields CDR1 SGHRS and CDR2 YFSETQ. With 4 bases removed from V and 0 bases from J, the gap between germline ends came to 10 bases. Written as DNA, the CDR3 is TGCGCCAGCAGCCTTTCTATGGTGAACACTGAAGCTTTCTTT. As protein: CASSLSMVNTEAFF.

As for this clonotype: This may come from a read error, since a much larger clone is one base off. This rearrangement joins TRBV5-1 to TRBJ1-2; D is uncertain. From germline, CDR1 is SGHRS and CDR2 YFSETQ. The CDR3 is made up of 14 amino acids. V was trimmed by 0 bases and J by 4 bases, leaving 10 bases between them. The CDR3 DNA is TGCGCCAGCAGCTTGGTTCCAAGGCCCTATGGCTACACCTTC. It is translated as CASSLVPRPYGYTF.

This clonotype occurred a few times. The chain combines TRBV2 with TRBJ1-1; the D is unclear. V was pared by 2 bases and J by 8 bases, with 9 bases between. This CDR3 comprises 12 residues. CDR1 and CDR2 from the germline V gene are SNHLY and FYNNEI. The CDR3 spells CASSERAGEAFF. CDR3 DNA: TGTGCCAGCAGTGAACGAGCCGGGGAAGCTTTCTTT.